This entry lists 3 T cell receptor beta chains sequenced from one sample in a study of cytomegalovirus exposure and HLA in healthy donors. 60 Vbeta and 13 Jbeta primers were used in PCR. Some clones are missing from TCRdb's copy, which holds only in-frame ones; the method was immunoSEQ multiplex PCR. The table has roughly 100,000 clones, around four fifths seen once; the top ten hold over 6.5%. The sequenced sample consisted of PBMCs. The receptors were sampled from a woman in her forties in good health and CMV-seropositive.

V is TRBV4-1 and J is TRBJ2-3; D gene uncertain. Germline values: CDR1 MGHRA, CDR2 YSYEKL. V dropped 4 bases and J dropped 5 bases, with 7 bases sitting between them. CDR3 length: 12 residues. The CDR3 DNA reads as TGCGCCAGCAGCCCTACTGGAGATACGCAGTATTTT. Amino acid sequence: CASSPTGDTQYF.

CDR3 sequence: CASSAYRGPKNIQYF. In nucleotides, the CDR3 is TGTGCCAGCAGCGCGTACAGGGGGCCCAAAAACATTCAGTACTTC. The chain uses TRBV6-4 and TRBJ2-4, with 9 bases aligning to TRBD1. This CDR3 has 15 amino acids. From germline, CDR1 is MRHNA and CDR2 SNTAGT. After removal of 6 bases from V and 2 bases from J, the junction contained 5 bases not matched to a gene.

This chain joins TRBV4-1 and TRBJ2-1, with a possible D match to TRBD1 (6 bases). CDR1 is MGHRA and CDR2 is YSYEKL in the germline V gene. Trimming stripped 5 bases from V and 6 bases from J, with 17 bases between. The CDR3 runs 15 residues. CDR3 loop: CASSYPIRQVNEQFF. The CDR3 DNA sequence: TGCGCCAGCAGCTACCCAATTCGACAGGTCAATGAGCAGTTCTTC.